This TCR beta chain was documented in a study of Graves' ophthalmopathy and Graves' hyperthyroidism. Active ophthalmopathy (CAS at least 3, NOSPECS at least 4), lasting under 3 months. Exclusion covered patients with other autoimmune diseases or uncontrolled infections (as well as pregnancy or lactation). Establishment of the diagnosis relied upon clinical symptoms, serum thyroxine, TRAb, thyroid ultrasound and orbital computed tomography. Study conclusions and caveats: The majority of expanded thyroid clonotypes above 0.001 frequency also occurred in blood.

This clonotype was detected ten times or more. The antigen is unknown. Transcripts of RNA were the source for amplifying TCR beta CDR3 regions. HTBI-primed RT-PCR formed the first round, and a multiplex PCR formed the second. MiXCR, applied by TCRdb to the multiplex PCR reads, yields one record per CDR3 protein. The sample lists about 640,000 distinct CDR3 sequences; roughly 39% were seen once. Germline-derived CDR1 and CDR2 are WSHSY and SAAADI. The CDR3 is 13 residues long. Trimming at V came to 8 bases and at J to 3 bases, leaving 7 bases not matched to a gene. Material: peripheral blood. The source is an adult man with Graves' ophthalmopathy. The chain joins TRBV10-2 to TRBJ2-7, with TRBD1 matching 7 bases. The CDR3: CASGDRVDYEQYF. The CDR3 DNA follows: TGCGCCAGCGGAGACAGGGTGGACTACGAGCAGTACTTC.